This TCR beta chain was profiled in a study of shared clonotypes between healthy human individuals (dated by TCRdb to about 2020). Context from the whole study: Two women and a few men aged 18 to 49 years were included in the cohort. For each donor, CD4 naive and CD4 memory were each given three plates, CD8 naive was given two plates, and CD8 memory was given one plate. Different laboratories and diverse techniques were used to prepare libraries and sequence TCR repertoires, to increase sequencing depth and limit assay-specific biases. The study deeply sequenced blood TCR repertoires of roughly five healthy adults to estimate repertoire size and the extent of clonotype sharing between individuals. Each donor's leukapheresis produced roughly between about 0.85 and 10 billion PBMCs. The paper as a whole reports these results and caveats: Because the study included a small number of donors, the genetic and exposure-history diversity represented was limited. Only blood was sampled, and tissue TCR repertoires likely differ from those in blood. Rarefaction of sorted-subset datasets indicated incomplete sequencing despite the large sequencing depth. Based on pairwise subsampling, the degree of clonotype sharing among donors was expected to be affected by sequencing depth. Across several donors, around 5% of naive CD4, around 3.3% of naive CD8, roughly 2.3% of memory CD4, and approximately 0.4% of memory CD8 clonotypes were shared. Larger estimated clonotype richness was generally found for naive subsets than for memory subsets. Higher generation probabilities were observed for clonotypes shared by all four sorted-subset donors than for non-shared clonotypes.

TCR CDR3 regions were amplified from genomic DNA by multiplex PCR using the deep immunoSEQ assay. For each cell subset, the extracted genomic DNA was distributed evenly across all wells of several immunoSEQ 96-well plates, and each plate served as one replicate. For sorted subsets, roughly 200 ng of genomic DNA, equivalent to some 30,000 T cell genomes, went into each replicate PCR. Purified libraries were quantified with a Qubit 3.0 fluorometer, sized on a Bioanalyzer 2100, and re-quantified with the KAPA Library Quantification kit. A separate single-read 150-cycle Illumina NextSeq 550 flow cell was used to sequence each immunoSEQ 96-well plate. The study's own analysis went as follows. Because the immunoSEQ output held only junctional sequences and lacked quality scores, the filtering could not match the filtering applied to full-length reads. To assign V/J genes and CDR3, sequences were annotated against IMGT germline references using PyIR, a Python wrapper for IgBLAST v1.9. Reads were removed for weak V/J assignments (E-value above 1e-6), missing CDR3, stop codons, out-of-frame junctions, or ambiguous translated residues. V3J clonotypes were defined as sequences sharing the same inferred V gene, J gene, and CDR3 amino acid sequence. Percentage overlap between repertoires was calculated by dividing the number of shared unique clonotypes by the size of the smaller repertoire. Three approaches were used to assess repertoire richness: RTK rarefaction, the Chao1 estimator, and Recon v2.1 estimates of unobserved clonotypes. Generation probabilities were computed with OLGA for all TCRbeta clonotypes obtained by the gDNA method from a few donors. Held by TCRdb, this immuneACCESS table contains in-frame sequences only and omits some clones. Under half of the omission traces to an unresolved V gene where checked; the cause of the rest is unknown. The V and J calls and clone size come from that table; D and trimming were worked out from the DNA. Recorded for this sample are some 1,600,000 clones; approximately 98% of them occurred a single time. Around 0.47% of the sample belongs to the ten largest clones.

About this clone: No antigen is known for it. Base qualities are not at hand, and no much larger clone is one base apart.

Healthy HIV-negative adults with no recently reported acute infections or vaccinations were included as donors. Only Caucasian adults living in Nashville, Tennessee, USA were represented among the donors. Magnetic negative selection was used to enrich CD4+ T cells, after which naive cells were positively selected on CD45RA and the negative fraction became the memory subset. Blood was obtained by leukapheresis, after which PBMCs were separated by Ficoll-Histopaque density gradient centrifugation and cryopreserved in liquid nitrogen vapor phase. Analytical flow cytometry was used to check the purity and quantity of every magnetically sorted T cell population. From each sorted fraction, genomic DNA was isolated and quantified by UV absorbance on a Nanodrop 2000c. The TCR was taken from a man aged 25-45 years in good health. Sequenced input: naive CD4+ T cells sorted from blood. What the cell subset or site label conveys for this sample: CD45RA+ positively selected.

The DNA sequence is as follows: TGCGCCAGCAGCTTGGCGGGACTGCCGGCCGGCAATGAGCAGTTCTTC. Its product reads: CASSLAGLPAGNEQFF. This receptor chain uses TRBV5-1 and TRBJ2-1, and perhaps TRBD2 as D gene, on 6 matching bases. The germline V gene specifies SGHRS as CDR1 and YFSETQ as CDR2. Reading from cysteine to phenylalanine, the CDR3 counts 16 amino acids. Only the CDR3 DNA stays, 48 bases, in frame from base 1. Between the V and J ends, shortened by 0 bases and 6 bases respectively, the junction contains 16 bases.